A selection of T cell receptor beta chains follows, all from one sample in a study of Ad26.COV2.S vaccination and SARS-CoV-2 variants. Using immunoSEQ multiplex PCR, the repertoire was profiled, and TCRdb retains in-frame clones only, with some absent. Of 200,000 to 250,000 clones in the sample, 70% to 90% are singletons; the top ten hold approximately 12%. The source was peripheral blood, collected in a trial of Ad26.COV2.S vaccine versus placebo. The receptor source for this set is a person aged 18-60 years who received the Ad26.COV2.S COVID-19 vaccine or a placebo. The CDR3 runs from the conserved cysteine through the conserved F or W. Each record gives: clone size, CDR3 length, D gene, J gene, V gene, CDR3 DNA, CDR3 protein. D genes are given only for firm matches. The listing skips clone size in some rows; elsewhere it reads once, few, many or a size class.

-	15	-	TRBJ1-6	TRBV7-2	TGTGCCAGCAGCTTAGTTGGCAGCAATAATTCACCCCTCCACTTT	CASSLVGSNNSPLHF
-	16	TRBD2	TRBJ2-3	TRBV4-1	TGCGCCAGCAGCCAACGAGGCGGGAGTGGCACAGATACGCAGTATTTT	CASSQRGGSGTDTQYF
-	18	-	TRBJ2-2	TRBV7-3	TGTGCCAGCAGCTTAAATGGCAGGGGCGGTACGGGCACCGGGGAGCTGTTTTTT	CASSLNGRGGTGTGELFF
once	17	-	TRBJ2-1	TRBV6-1	TGTGCCAGCAGTGAATACGGGTGGGGACAAAGAGGGAGTGAGCAGTTCTTC	CASSEYGWGQRGSEQFF
-	15	TRBD1	TRBJ1-5	TRBV5-1	TGCGCCAGCAGCATCGCGGGACAGCGCAATCAGCCCCAGCATTTT	CASSIAGQRNQPQHF
-	13	-	TRBJ2-5	TRBV7-2	TGTGCCAGCAGCTCAAGGGGGGGTGAGACCCAGTACTTC	CASSSRGGETQYF
-	18	TRBD2	TRBJ2-1	TRBV4-3	TGCGCCAGCAGCCAAGACCGTCTAGCGGGAAGCTCCTACAATGAGCAGTTCTTC	CASSQDRLAGSSYNEQFF
-	14	TRBD2	TRBJ2-7	TRBV7-2	TGTGCCAGCAGCCCGGGACTAGCGGCCCTCGAGCAGTACTTC	CASSPGLAALEQYF
-	15	-	TRBJ2-7	TRBV11-2	TGTGCCAGCAGCTTAGACCTAGGGGCTGGCTACGAGCAGTACTTC	CASSLDLGAGYEQYF
-	17	TRBD1	TRBJ1-1	TRBV7-9	TGTGCCAGCAGCCCTCACGGGACAGGTATATCGAACACTGAAGCTTTCTTT	CASSPHGTGISNTEAFF
-	16	-	TRBJ2-7	TRBV6-6	TGTGCCAGCAGCACGCCCCAGGCAGGGCACCACTACGAGCAGTACTTC	CASSTPQAGHHYEQYF
-	14	TRBD1	TRBJ2-1	TRBV5-4	TGTGCCAGCAGCCCCGGGACAGCTTACAATGAGCAGTTCTTC	CASSPGTAYNEQFF
-	15	TRBD1	TRBJ2-7	TRBV7-6	TGTGCCAGCAGCTTAGAGGGACAGGGATCCTACGAGCAGTACTTC	CASSLEGQGSYEQYF
-	15	-	TRBJ2-2	TRBV5-1	TGCGCCAGCAGCTGGACAGTCCTGGGCACCGGGGAGCTGTTTTTT	CASSWTVLGTGELFF
-	18	-	TRBJ1-4	TRBV30	TGTGCCTGGAGTGTAATCGGACAGTCCTTTAGAGGCGGTGAAAAACTGTTTTTT	CAWSVIGQSFRGGEKLFF
-	17	TRBD2	TRBJ2-2	TRBV2	TGTGCCAGCAGTGAGTCTAGCGGGGGGCCTCCCACCGGGGAGCTGTTTTTT	CASSESSGGPPTGELFF
-	15	-	TRBJ2-7	TRBV7-6	TGTGCCAGCAGCCCGTCGACAGGATACTCCTACGAGCAGTACTTC	CASSPSTGYSYEQYF
-	15	-	TRBJ2-7	TRBV5-5	TGTGCCAGCAGCTTGGGGCAGCTGAGCTCCTACGAGCAGTACTTC	CASSLGQLSSYEQYF
-	14	-	TRBJ2-1	TRBV19	TGTGCCAGTAGTCATGTGGGGGGCCCCCATGAGCAGTTCTTC	CASSHVGGPHEQFF
-	11	-	TRBJ1-2	TRBV6-6	TGTGCCAGCAGCCAGAGGGGCGGCTACACCTTC	CASSQRGGYTF
-	13	TRBD1	TRBJ2-7	TRBV28	TGTGCCGCGGTGGACAGGGCGACCTACGAGCAGTACTTC	CAAVDRATYEQYF
-	15	-	TRBJ2-1	TRBV5-1	TGCGCCAGCAGCTTGCTTCAGGGTGTAGGGAATGAGCAGTTCTTC	CASSLLQGVGNEQFF
-	15	TRBD2	TRBJ2-6	TRBV28	TGTGCCAGCACCCTGGGGGGGGTTGGGGCCAACGTCCTGACTTTC	CASTLGGVGANVLTF
-	15	-	TRBJ2-3	TRBV4-1	TGCGCCAGCAGCCAAGCGGCTCAAACCACAGATACGCAGTATTTT	CASSQAAQTTDTQYF
-	14	-	TRBJ1-4	TRBV6-6	TGTGCCAGCAGGATCACAGCATCCAGTGAAAAACTGTTTTTT	CASRITASSEKLFF
-	16	-	TRBJ2-1	TRBV6-2/TRBV6-3	TGTGCCAGCAGTCCGCGGACTGGCAGCTCCTACAATGAGCAGTTCTTC	CASSPRTGSSYNEQFF
-	15	TRBD2	TRBJ2-7	TRBV7-9	TGTGCCAGCAGCTTAGGGGAGGGATTCTCCTACGAGCAGTACTTC	CASSLGEGFSYEQYF
-	15	-	TRBJ1-1	TRBV6-5	TGTGCCAGCAGCCGGTTCGGATCGAGCGGTACTGAAGCTTTCTTT	CASSRFGSSGTEAFF
-	16	-	TRBJ1-5	TRBV28	TGTGCCAGCAGTTTATGGACAGATTTTAGCAATCAGCCCCAGCATTTT	CASSLWTDFSNQPQHF
-	16	TRBD2	TRBJ2-7	TRBV7-2	TGTGCCAGCAGCCGCGAGGCTAGCGGCAGCTCCTACGAGCAGTACTTC	CASSREASGSSYEQYF
-	13	-	TRBJ1-2	TRBV19	TGTGCCAGTACCCACCCAGATACCTATGGCTACACCTTC	CASTHPDTYGYTF
-	15	-	TRBJ1-1	TRBV10-3	TGTGCCATCAGTGGAGGAGCCAGGGCGGGCACTGAAGCTTTCTTT	CAISGGARAGTEAFF
once	14	-	TRBJ2-2	TRBV6-5	TGTGCCAGCAGGTCGGGGGTCAACACCGGGGAGCTGTTTTTT	CASRSGVNTGELFF
-	15	-	TRBJ2-1	TRBV29-1	TGCAGCGTTGGGGTGAACAGGGTCTCCGTGAATGAGCAGTTCTTC	CSVGVNRVSVNEQFF
once	15	TRBD1	TRBJ1-1	TRBV24-1	TGTGCCACCAGTGACGAGGGACAGGGGAACACTGAAGCTTTCTTT	CATSDEGQGNTEAFF
-	15	TRBD1	TRBJ2-3	TRBV29-1	TGCAGCGTTGAAGGCTGGACAGGGTATACAGATACGCAGTATTTT	CSVEGWTGYTDTQYF
-	11	-	TRBJ1-1	TRBV6-5	TGTGCCAGCAGGATCGGCACTGAAGCTTTCTTT	CASRIGTEAFF
-	15	TRBD1	TRBJ1-5	TRBV11-2	TGTGCCAGCAGTTGGGGACAGGGCTCCGGTTGGCCCCAGCATTTT	CASSWGQGSGWPQHF
once	15	TRBD2	TRBJ2-7	TRBV6-2/TRBV6-3	TGTGCCAGCAGTTACTCGGGGGGGATCTCCTACGAGCAGTACTTC	CASSYSGGISYEQYF
-	17	-	TRBJ1-1	TRBV19	TGTGCCAGTAGTATCGGCCAGCAACCGCCTCTGAACACTGAAGCTTTCTTT	CASSIGQQPPLNTEAFF